The subject of this entry is one TCR beta chain. The record originates from a study of cytomegalovirus exposure and HLA in healthy donors. Study information: Out of 180 million or so T cells, an earlier analysis found about 100 million unique TCR beta sequences in total.

The CDR3 loop spans 15 amino acids. Trimming took 3 bases from V and 1 from J, leaving 12 bases between them. The germline V gene encodes CDR1 KGHSH and CDR2 LQKENI. Both 60 Vbeta primers and 13 Jbeta primers went into the PCR. The table came from immunoSEQ multiplex PCR; TCRdb's copy has only in-frame clones and leaves some out. Of 130,000 to 150,000 clones in the sample, about two thirds were seen once. This receptor was identified in a woman under 30 in good health and CMV-seronegative. The chain couples TRBV18 to TRBJ1-1; D is unclear. Sequenced input: PBMCs. The CDR3 nucleotides read TGTGCCAGCTCACCGGGCGGGCTGGAGAACACTGAAGCTTTCTTT. As protein: CASSPGGLENTEAFF.